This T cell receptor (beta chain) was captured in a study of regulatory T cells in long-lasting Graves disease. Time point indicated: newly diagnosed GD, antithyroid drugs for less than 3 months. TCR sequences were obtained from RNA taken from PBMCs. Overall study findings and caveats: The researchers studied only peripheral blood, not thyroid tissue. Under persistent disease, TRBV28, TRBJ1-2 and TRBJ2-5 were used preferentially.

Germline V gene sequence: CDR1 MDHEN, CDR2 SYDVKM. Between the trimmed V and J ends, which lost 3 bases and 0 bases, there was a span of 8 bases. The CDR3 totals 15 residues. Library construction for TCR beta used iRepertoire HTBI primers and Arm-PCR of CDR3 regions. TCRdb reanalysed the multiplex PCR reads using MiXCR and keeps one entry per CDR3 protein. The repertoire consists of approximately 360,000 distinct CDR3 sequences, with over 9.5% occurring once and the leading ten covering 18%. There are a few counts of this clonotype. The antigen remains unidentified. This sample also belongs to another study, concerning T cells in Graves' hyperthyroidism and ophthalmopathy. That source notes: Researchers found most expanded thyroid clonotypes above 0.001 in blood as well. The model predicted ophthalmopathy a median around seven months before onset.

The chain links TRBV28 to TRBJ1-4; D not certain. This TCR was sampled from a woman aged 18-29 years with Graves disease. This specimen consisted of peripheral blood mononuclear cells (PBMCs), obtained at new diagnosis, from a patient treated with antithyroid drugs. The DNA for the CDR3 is TGTGCCAGCAGTTTTCAGCCAGCAACTAATGAAAAACTGTTTTTT. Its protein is CASSFQPATNEKLFF.